This is a list of T cell receptor beta chains from one sample in a study. MiXCR was run by TCRdb on the 5' RACE reads, yielding one entry per CDR3 protein. This sample has over 55,000 distinct CDR3 sequences; around 30% occur once, and the top ten carry approximately 2.2%. The specimen was tumor-infiltrating naive CD4+ T cells sorted from the breast tumor. Every receptor here comes from a female donor with breast cancer. Each CDR3 is given with its conserved first and last residue.

CASSQRTSWDEQYF | TRBJ2-7 | TRBV12-3/TRBV12-4
CASSRQGVTLSGNTIYF | TRBJ1-3 | TRBV4-1
CASTYGTGQNYGYTF | TRBJ1-2 | TRBV6-6
CIPPAHRTLYEQYF | TRBJ2-7 | TRBV29-1
CASSTRQTSHYEQYF | TRBJ2-7 | TRBV27
CSARPSGTTDTQYF | TRBJ2-3 | TRBV20-1
CASSGADSNQPQHF | TRBJ1-5 | TRBV25-1
CASQAGSTIGGEQFF | TRBJ2-1 | TRBV9
CASSPTRGAHQPQHF | TRBJ1-5 | TRBV6-5
CSPRYGRAEETQYF | TRBJ2-5 | TRBV20-1
CASSLAGVNKEQFF | TRBJ2-1 | TRBV7-6
CASSQDSVAARQDTQYF | TRBJ2-3 | TRBV4-1
CASSTDSYGYTF | TRBJ1-2 | TRBV10-2
CASSLSPRETQYF | TRBJ2-5 | TRBV7-2